This entry lists 31 T cell receptor beta chains sequenced from one sample in a study of a mutant IDH1 vaccine in newly diagnosed glioma. These receptors are not linked to any known antigen. Measured with immunoSEQ multiplex PCR; TCRdb has only the in-frame clones, and not every one. The sample includes over 55,000 clones, approximately 82% seen only once; the top ten take 3% to 3.5%. Stated time point: week 5, during vaccination. One vaccine dose held 300 ug of mutant IDH1 20-mer peptide and came with topical imiquimod. This specimen consisted of PBMCs, obtained from a glioma patient whose treatment included an IDH1 peptide vaccine. These receptors came from a woman aged 18 to 35 with glioma. Some clones in this sample may be carry-over from other donors' samples.

The V gene is TRBV7-9, the J gene TRBJ1-1; 8 nucleotides line up with TRBD1. J gave up 5 bases and V 4 bases, and 9 bases lay outside the gene matches. CDR3 length: 15 amino acids. Germline CDR1 reads SEHNR; CDR2 reads FQNEAQ (reference sequence). In nucleotides, the CDR3 is TGTGCCAGCAGCTCCCTAAGGACAGGGATAACTGAAGCTTTCTTT. This translates into CASSSLRTGITEAFF.

This chain connects TRBV6-5 to TRBJ1-1; 7 bases agree with TRBD1. V gave up 0 bases and J gave up 11 bases; unmatched junction bases: 3. This CDR3 comprises 12 residues. Germline CDR1 reads MNHEY; CDR2 reads SVGAGI. CDR3 sequence reads: CASSYSRGTAFF. The CDR3 region has the DNA TGTGCCAGCAGTTACTCCAGGGGGACTGCTTTCTTT.

This chain connects TRBV23-1 to TRBJ1-2, with 7 positions matching TRBD1. TRBV23-1 is placed among ORFs of uncertain function. The CDR3 is 19 amino acids. V lost 4 bases and J lost 0; bases outside the gene matches: 17. In DNA, the CDR3 is TGCGCCAGCAGTCTCTCATTCTCGGGACAGCCTCTTGCTAACTATGGCTACACCTTC. This codes for CASSLSFSGQPLANYGYTF.

This clone was seen a few times. The chain combines TRBV5-6 with TRBJ1-5; tentative D call: TRBD1 (5 bases). The germline V gene encodes CDR1 SGHDT and CDR2 YYEEEE. V shed 1 base and J shed 3 bases, with 8 bases lying between them. CDR3 length equals 14 residues. The CDR3 spells CASSLWGFNQPQHF. CDR3 bases: TGTGCCAGCAGCTTGTGGGGGTTCAATCAGCCCCAGCATTTT.

Remarks on this clone: One end of the junction fails to match germline, which may point to a read error. V gene TRBV4-3 combines with J gene TRBJ1-2; maybe TRBD1 (5 bases). CDR1 is LGHNA, CDR2 YSLEER, per germline. The CDR3 is made up of 14 amino acids. The CDR3 region is CASSQVRWDYGHTF. CDR3 DNA: TGCGCCAGCAGCCAGGTCCGCTGGGACTATGGCCACACCTTC.

The chain recombines TRBV4-2 with TRBJ2-7; 7 nucleotides line up with TRBD2. The CDR3 length is 14 residues. V gave up 3 bases and J gave up 4 bases; unmatched junction bases: 6. Germline-derived CDR1 and CDR2 are LGHNA and YNFKEQ. This CDR3 reads CASSQGPGGYEQYF. The CDR3 bases are TGTGCCAGCAGCCAGGGACCGGGGGGATACGAGCAGTACTTC.

V usage is TRBV2 and J usage is TRBJ1-1; D remains ambiguous. CDR1 and CDR2 (germline): SNHLY, FYNNEI. This CDR3 spans 12 amino acids. V was pared by 6 bases and J by 5 bases, with 10 bases between. The DNA for the CDR3 is TGTGCCAGCAGGGTCCTGGTGACTGAAGCTTTCTTT. It codes for CASRVLVTEAFF.

The V and J genes are TRBV6-5 and TRBJ1-1; tentatively, D is TRBD1 (6 bases). V was pared by 6 bases and J by 5 bases, with 16 bases between. Germline V lookup: CDR1 MNHEY, CDR2 SVGAGI. This CDR3 is 14 amino acids long. The CDR3 nucleotides are TGTGCCAGCAGCATCGGGGGCGGTAGGACTGAAGCTTTCTTT. The encoded protein is CASSIGGGRTEAFF.

The chain couples TRBV10-3 to TRBJ2-2; TRBD2 agrees at 8 bases. Germline assignment: CDR1 ENHRY and CDR2 SYGVKD. The CDR3 loop spans 13 amino acids. The CDR3 nucleotides are TGTGGCCACGGGAGGGATCGGGCCGGGGAGCTGTTTTTT. It codes for CGHGRDRAGELFF.

This clone was picked up one time. The J gene is TRBJ1-1, the V gene TRBV15, with 9 bases fitting TRBD1. The CDR3 is made up of 15 amino acids. Trimming cost V 11 bases and J 6 bases; bases outside gene matches: 16. Germline V gene data show CDR1 as LNHNV and CDR2 as YYDKDF (reference sequence). The CDR3 nucleotides are TGTGCCTCCAACCGGGACAGGGAGTTCAGGTCTGAAGCTTTCTTT. This gives the protein CASNRDREFRSEAFF.

This chain connects TRBV25-1 to TRBJ2-3; D is uncertain. Germline-derived CDR1 and CDR2 are MGHDK and SYGVNS. The CDR3 is 14 residues long. Trimming removed 2 bases at V and 2 bases at J, with 8 bases between. The CDR3, as DNA: TGTGCCAGCAGTGAAGTTATGGCCACAGATACGCAGTATTTT. This gives the protein CASSEVMATDTQYF.

The chain links TRBV7-3 to TRBJ2-6, with D perhaps given as TRBD1 or TRBD2 (5 bases each). V was clipped by 0 bases and J by 0 bases, with 15 bases between them. CDR3 length equals 19 residues. Germline V gene data show CDR1 as SGHTA and CDR2 as FQGTGA. The CDR3, as DNA: TGTGCCAGCAGCTTAACCCCCGGGACGGTGAACTCTGGGGCCAACGTCCTGACTTTC. Translating it yields CASSLTPGTVNSGANVLTF.

The genes are TRBV27 and TRBJ2-7, with unresolved D. The germline V gene has CDR1 MNHEY and CDR2 SMNVEV (reference sequence). The V gene lost 5 bases and the J gene lost 1 base, with 9 bases spanning the gap. The CDR3 runs to 13 residues. The CDR3 DNA reads TGTGCCAGCAGTCTGTCCCCTTCCTACGAGCAGTACTTC. Encoded protein: CASSLSPSYEQYF.

This clone appeared once. This chain connects TRBV10-3 to TRBJ1-1; 7 nucleotides line up with TRBD1. Germline V gives CDR1 ENHRY, CDR2 SYGVKD. V shed 2 bases, J shed 4 bases, and the junction held 13 bases outside the gene matches. The CDR3 has 17 residues. CDR3 nucleotides: TGTGCCATCAGTGAGCAACTACCGGGACAGCAGGGCACTGAAGCTTTCTTT. Protein sequence: CAISEQLPGQQGTEAFF.

The V call is TRBV14, the J call TRBJ2-7; D tentatively reads TRBD1 or TRBD2 (6 bases each). From germline, CDR1 is SGHDN and CDR2 FVKESK. The CDR3 totals 15 residues. The germline V and J ends were trimmed by 0 bases and 5 bases, with 14 bases remaining between them. The CDR3 DNA is TGTGCCAGCAGCCAAGATGGGGGGCAGGGGCACGAGCAGTACTTC. As protein: CASSQDGGQGHEQYF.

With regard to this clone: This CDR3 is also generated by other DNA sequences in the sample. This chain links TRBV25-1 with TRBJ2-7; D remains unclear. CDR1 is MGHDK, CDR2 SYGVNS, per germline. The ends were cut back, 4 bases at V and 0 bases at J, with 10 bases in the middle. CDR3 length: 14 residues. CDR3 region: CASSGSVLSYEQYF. Here the CDR3 DNA reads TGTGCCAGCAGTGGGTCTGTACTCTCCTACGAGCAGTACTTC.

V and J are TRBV27 and TRBJ1-4; a weak D match, TRBD1 (6 bases). This CDR3 comprises 15 residues. V was shortened by 4 bases and J by 8 bases, with 17 bases between the two germline ends. Germline CDR1 is MNHEY and CDR2 is SMNVEV (reference sequence). The CDR3 loop reads CASSSYTGLREKLFF. The CDR3 region has the DNA TGTGCCAGCAGTTCCTATACAGGGTTGAGGGAAAAACTGTTTTTT.

The chain carries TRBV6-5 and TRBJ2-7; D is possibly TRBD1 (6 bases). V was shortened by 5 bases and J by 3 bases, with 17 bases between the two germline ends. This CDR3 comprises 15 residues. Germline assignment: CDR1 MNHEY and CDR2 SVGAGI. CDR3 in amino acids: CASSRPDSMDYEQYF. In nucleotides, the CDR3 is TGTGCCAGCAGTCGCCCGGACAGCATGGACTACGAGCAGTACTTC.

This chain joins TRBV6-1 and TRBJ1-5; D is uncertain. Germline CDR1 and CDR2: MNHNS and SASEGT. Between the trimmed V and J ends, which lost 1 base and 9 bases, there was a span of 13 bases. This CDR3 contains 14 residues. Here the CDR3 DNA reads TGTGCCAGCAGTGAAGGACGGTCCGTCGCGCCCCAGCATTTT. It translates to CASSEGRSVAPQHF.

The gene calls are TRBV5-1 and TRBJ2-5; D gene uncertain. Germline lookup yields CDR1 SGHRS and CDR2 YFSETQ. CDR3 length: 13 amino acids. Between the trimmed V and J ends, which lost 0 bases and 2 bases, there was a span of 5 bases. CDR3 region: CASSLALQETQYF. The CDR3 DNA is TGCGCCAGCAGCTTGGCCTTGCAAGAGACCCAGTACTTC.

The chain joins TRBV19 to TRBJ1-2; 10 nucleotides align to TRBD1. The V segment lost 9 bases and the J segment 8 bases; nucleotides outside the gene matches: 12. Germline V gives CDR1 LNHDA, CDR2 SQIVND (reference sequence). This CDR3 region has 14 residues. CDR3 DNA sequence: TGTGCCAGCATCCACCGGGACAGGGGCGGCGGCTACACCTTC. This encodes CASIHRDRGGGYTF.

J is TRBJ2-2 and V is TRBV7-2; D remains ambiguous. CDR1 is SGHTA and CDR2 is FQGNSA in the germline V gene. Trimming cost V 1 base and J 5 bases, with 5 bases left between them. This CDR3 is built from 13 residues. CDR3 in amino acids: CASSLGPTGELFF. As DNA, the CDR3 is TGTGCCAGCAGCTTAGGTCCTACCGGGGAGCTGTTTTTT.

J is TRBJ2-3 and V is TRBV9, with D uncertain. The CDR3 consists of 14 residues. Between the trimmed V and J ends, which lost 4 bases and 0 bases, there was a span of 9 bases. Germline CDR1 is SGDLS and CDR2 is YYNGEE. The CDR3 here is CASSPAGSTDTQYF. CDR3 bases: TGTGCCAGCAGCCCCGCAGGTAGCACAGATACGCAGTATTTT.

V gene TRBV29-1 combines with J gene TRBJ2-7, with D perhaps given as TRBD1 or TRBD2 (6 bases each). The V and J ends lost 2 bases and 2 bases respectively, with 10 bases between them. The CDR3 is 13 amino acids. CDR1 and CDR2 from the germline V gene are SQVTM and ANQGSEA. CDR3 sequence reads: CSVEPGGAYEQYF. The CDR3 nucleotides read TGCAGCGTTGAACCCGGGGGCGCCTACGAGCAGTACTTC.

Notes on this clone: Compared with germline, one end of the junction differs, possibly owing to a read error. The chain links TRBV19 to TRBJ2-2, with D possibly being TRBD1 or TRBD2 (6 bases each). The CDR3 sequence is 14 residues long. The germline CDR1 and CDR2 sequences are LNHDA and SQIVND (reference sequence). The CDR3: CASSIYGGTGELFF. In DNA, the CDR3 is TGTGCCAGTAGTATCTACGGGGGCACCGGGGAACTGTTTTTT. The full variable domain, completed using reference TRBV19 and TRBJ2-2, is DGGITQSPKYLFRKEGQNVTLSCEQNLNHDAMYWYRQDPGQGLRLIYYSQIVNDFQKGDIAEGYSVSREKKESFPLTVTSAQKNPTAFYLCASSIYGGTGELFFGEGSRLTVL.

The chain has TRBV7-2 and TRBJ2-3; TRBD1 aligns across 9 bases. From germline, CDR1 is SGHTA and CDR2 FQGNSA. The V segment lost 4 bases and the J segment 3 bases; nucleotides outside the gene matches: 5. There are 15 residues in the CDR3. CDR3 in DNA: TGTGCCAGCAGCTCACAGGGGGCATTGACAGATACGCAGTATTTT. Residues: CASSSQGALTDTQYF.

The chain recombines TRBV15 with TRBJ2-1; 9 nucleotides agree with TRBD2. In germline, CDR1 is LNHNV, CDR2 YYDKDF (reference sequence). This CDR3 region has 15 residues. The ends lost 3 bases at V and 0 bases at J; junction bases unmatched: 0. The CDR3 sequence is CATSSSGSSYNEQFF. The CDR3 DNA reads TGTGCCACCAGCAGTAGCGGGAGCTCCTACAATGAGCAGTTCTTC.

V and J are TRBV15 and TRBJ2-2, with 9 bases aligning to TRBD2. Germline loops: CDR1 LNHNV, CDR2 YYDKDF (reference sequence). The CDR3 length is 15 residues. V dropped 4 bases and J dropped 3; count of bases not matched to a gene: 3. The CDR3 coding sequence is TGTGCCACCAGCATTAGCGGGGGCTACACCGGGGAGCTGTTTTTT. Protein: CATSISGGYTGELFF.

The rearrangement joins TRBV6-1 to TRBJ2-1; 8 nucleotides agree with TRBD2. Germline trimming cut 5 bases from V and 0 bases from J; bases unmatched to any gene: 3. The CDR3 runs 15 residues. The germline V gene has CDR1 MNHNS and CDR2 SASEGT. CDR3 coding DNA: TGTGCCAGCAGTACTAGCGGACTCTCCTACAATGAGCAGTTCTTC. It is translated as CASSTSGLSYNEQFF.

This clone was counted between two and nine times. This chain joins TRBV7-2 and TRBJ2-3; 9 positions agree with TRBD2. The CDR3 is 15 amino acids. Germline V gene lookup returns CDR1 SGHTA and CDR2 FQGNSA. Germline trimming cut 3 bases from V and 3 bases from J; bases unmatched to any gene: 4. The CDR3 DNA sequence: TGTGCCAGCAGCTTGTCAGCGGGAGGAACAGATACGCAGTATTTT. It codes for CASSLSAGGTDTQYF. Based on the CDR3 plus reference TRBV7-2 and TRBJ2-3, the full variable domain is GAGVSQSPSNKVTEKGKDVELRCDPISGHTALYWYRQSLGQGLEFLIYFQGNSAPDKSGLPSDRFSAERTGGSVSTLTIQRTQQEDSAVYLCASSLSAGGTDTQYFGPGTRLTVL.

The V and J genes are TRBV9 and TRBJ2-1; 8 nucleotides agree with TRBD2. The V gene end was trimmed by 0 bases and the J gene end by 4 bases; junction bases not matched to a gene: 3. Per the germline V gene, CDR1 is SGDLS and CDR2 is YYNGEE. CDR3 length: 15 amino acids. The CDR3, as DNA: TGTGCCAGCAGCGTAGTGGTAGCGGGGTACAATGAGCAGTTCTTC. This gives the protein CASSVVVAGYNEQFF.